This TCR beta chain stems from a study of blood T cell repertoires in COVID-19. This study enrolled people aged roughly 18 to 90 from 24 US geographic areas. Clones were sequenced by immunoSEQ multiplex PCR, and TCRdb holds only the in-frame ones, with some missing. The sample has about 320,000 clones, around 90% seen once. V gave up 3 bases and J gave up 2 bases; unmatched junction bases: 4. CDR1 is LGHDT and CDR2 is YNNKEL in the germline V gene (reference sequence). This CDR3 comprises 14 residues. The V call is TRBV3-1 (or the pseudogene TRBV3-2), the J call TRBJ2-7; 7 nucleotides agree with TRBD2. The sample comprised PBMCs or T cells enriched from blood (not recorded which). This clonotype was sampled from a man aged 60 to 75 who had recovered from COVID-19. The CDR3 reads CASSQAGGTYEQYF. For the CDR3, the DNA is TGTGCCAGCAGCCAGGCCGGGGGGACCTACGAGCAGTACTTC.